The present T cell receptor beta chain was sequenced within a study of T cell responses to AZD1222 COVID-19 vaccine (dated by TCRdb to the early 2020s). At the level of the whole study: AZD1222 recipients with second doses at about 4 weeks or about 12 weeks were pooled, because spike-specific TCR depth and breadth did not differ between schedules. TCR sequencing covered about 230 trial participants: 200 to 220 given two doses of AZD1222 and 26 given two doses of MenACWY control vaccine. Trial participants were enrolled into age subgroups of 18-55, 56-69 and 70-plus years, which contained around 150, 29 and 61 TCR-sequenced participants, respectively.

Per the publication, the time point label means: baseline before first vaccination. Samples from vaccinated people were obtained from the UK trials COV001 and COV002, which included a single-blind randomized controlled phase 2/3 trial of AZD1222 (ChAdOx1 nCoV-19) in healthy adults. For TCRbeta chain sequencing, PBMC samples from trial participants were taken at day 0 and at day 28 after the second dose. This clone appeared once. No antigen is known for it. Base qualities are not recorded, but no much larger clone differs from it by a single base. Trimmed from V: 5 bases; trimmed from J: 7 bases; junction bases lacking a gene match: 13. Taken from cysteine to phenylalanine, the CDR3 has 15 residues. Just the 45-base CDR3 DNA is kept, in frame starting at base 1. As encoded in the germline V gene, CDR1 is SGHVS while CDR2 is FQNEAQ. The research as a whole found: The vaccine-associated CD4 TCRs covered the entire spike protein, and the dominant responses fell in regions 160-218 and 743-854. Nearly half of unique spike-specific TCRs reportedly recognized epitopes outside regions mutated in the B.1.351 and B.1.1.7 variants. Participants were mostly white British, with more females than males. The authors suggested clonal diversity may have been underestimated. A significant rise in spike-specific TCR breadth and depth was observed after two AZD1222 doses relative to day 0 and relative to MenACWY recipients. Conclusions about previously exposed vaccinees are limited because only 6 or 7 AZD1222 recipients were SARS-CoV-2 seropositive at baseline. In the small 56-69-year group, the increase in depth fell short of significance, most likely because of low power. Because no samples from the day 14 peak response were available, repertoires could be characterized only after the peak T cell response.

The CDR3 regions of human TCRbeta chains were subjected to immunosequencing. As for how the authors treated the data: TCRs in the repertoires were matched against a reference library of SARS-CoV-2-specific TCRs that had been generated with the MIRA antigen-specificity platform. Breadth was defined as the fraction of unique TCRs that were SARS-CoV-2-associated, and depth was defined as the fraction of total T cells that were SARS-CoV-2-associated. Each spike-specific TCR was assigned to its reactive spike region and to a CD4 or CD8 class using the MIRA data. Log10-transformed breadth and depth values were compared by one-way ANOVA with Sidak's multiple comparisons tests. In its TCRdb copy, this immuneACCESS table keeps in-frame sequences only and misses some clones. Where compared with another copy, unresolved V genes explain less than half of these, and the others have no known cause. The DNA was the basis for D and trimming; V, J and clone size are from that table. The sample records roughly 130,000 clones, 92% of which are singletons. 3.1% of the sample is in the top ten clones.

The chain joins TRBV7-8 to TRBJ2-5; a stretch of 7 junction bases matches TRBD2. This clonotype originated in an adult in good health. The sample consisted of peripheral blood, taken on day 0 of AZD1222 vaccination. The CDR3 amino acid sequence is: CASSISGQQLWTQYF. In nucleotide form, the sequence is TGTGCCAGCAGCATTAGCGGGCAGCAATTATGGACCCAGTACTTC.